Below are 32 T cell receptor beta chains sequenced from a single sample in a study of blood T cell repertoires in COVID-19. Libraries were prepared by immunoSEQ multiplex PCR; TCRdb keeps only in-frame clonotypes and omits some of them. Of hundreds of thousands of clones detected, approximately 85% appear once; the ten largest clones hold roughly 5.3%. Sequenced material: peripheral blood. All receptors derive from a middle-aged man with active or convalescent COVID-19.

V usage is TRBV2 and J usage is TRBJ2-3, with 9 bases aligning to TRBD2. CDR1 is SNHLY, CDR2 FYNNEI, per germline. V shed 6 bases, J shed 2 bases, and the junction held 3 bases outside the gene matches. CDR3 length: 14 residues. CDR3 protein: CASRTSGLTDTQYF. As DNA, the CDR3 is TGTGCCAGCAGAACTAGCGGGCTCACAGATACGCAGTATTTT.

The CDR3 DNA reads TGTGCCAGCTCACCAACCCAGGGGTTTGTGTACACTGAAGCTTTCTTT. It encodes CASSPTQGFVYTEAFF. The chain employs TRBV18 and TRBJ1-1; maybe TRBD1 (6 bases). Germline CDR1 and CDR2: KGHSH and LQKENI. The V gene lost 2 bases and the J gene lost 3 bases, with 16 bases spanning the gap. This CDR3 contains 16 residues.

Notes on this clone: A junction boundary mismatches the germline segment, possibly from a read error. J is TRBJ2-7 and V is TRBV27; possibly TRBD1 for D (5 bases). Germline V lookup: CDR1 MNHEY, CDR2 SMNVEV (reference sequence). This CDR3 has 13 residues. The CDR3 DNA is TGTGCCAGCAGTCAGGGCCTCTCCGACGAGCAGTACTTC. Its protein is CASSQGLSDEQYF.

The chain combines TRBV5-1 with TRBJ1-6; perhaps TRBD1 as D (6 bases). Trimming took off 0 bases at V and 7 bases at J, with 11 bases between the two ends. Germline CDR1 reads SGHRS; CDR2 reads YFSETQ. The length of the CDR3 is 15 residues. CDR3 sequence: CASSLGDIFNSPLHF. DNA for the CDR3: TGCGCCAGCAGCTTGGGGGACATTTTCAATTCACCCCTCCACTTT.

The chain couples TRBV7-5 to TRBJ2-7; the tabulated D call, TRBD2, remains unverified against the DNA. TRBV7-5 has pseudogene status. The length of the CDR3 is 17 residues. The DNA of the CDR3 is TGTGTCAGAAGTTCACATAGGGCGGGAGTTATCTCCTACGAGCAGTACTTC. Translating it yields CVRSSHRAGVISYEQYF.

The rearrangement uses TRBV12-3 or TRBV12-4 and TRBJ1-2, with 9 bases that match TRBD1. CDR3 length equals 13 residues. Unmatched junction bases numbered 3, after V lost 3 bases and J lost 7 bases. The chain's CDR3 is CASSFATGGGYTF. The CDR3 DNA follows: TGTGCCAGCAGTTTCGCGACAGGGGGTGGCTACACCTTC.

The chain joins TRBV18 to TRBJ1-5; D unclear. The CDR3 is made up of 13 amino acids. The germline CDR1 and CDR2 sequences are KGHSH and LQKENI. V was cut by 2 bases and J by 6 bases, with 8 bases left in between. This chain's CDR3 is CASSPKGGQPQHF. CDR3 nucleotide sequence: TGTGCCAGCTCACCAAAGGGAGGTCAGCCCCAGCATTTT.

This rearrangement joins TRBV21-1 to TRBJ2-7; the table's D call TRBD1 went unverified against the DNA. TRBV21-1 is designated a pseudogene. This CDR3 is built from 16 residues. Here the CDR3 reads CASSKRGQGGLYEQYF. The CDR3 DNA reads TGTGCCAGCAGCAAAAGAGGACAGGGTGGCCTTTACGAGCAGTACTTC.

This clone has only one observation. CDR3 sequence (DNA): TGTGCCAGCAGCCAAGATTCCAGCGGGAAATACACAGATACGCAGTATTTT. Protein: CASSQDSSGKYTDTQYF. This sequence joins TRBV4-2 and TRBJ2-3; 7 bases agree with TRBD2. From germline, CDR1 is LGHNA and CDR2 YNFKEQ. The V segment lost 0 bases and the J segment 2 bases; nucleotides outside the gene matches: 8. The CDR3 is 17 amino acids.

V usage is TRBV10-3 and J usage is TRBJ2-2; D gene unclear. V was cut by 4 bases and J by 0 bases, with 3 bases left in between. CDR1 and CDR2 (germline): ENHRY, SYGVKD. This CDR3 has 13 residues. In DNA, the CDR3 is TGTGCCATCAGTGCCTCGAACACCGGGGAGCTGTTTTTT. Translated, it gives CAISASNTGELFF.

The rearrangement uses TRBV7-8 and TRBJ2-5, with 7 bases aligning to TRBD2. CDR1 and CDR2 (germline): SGHVS, FQNEAQ. The CDR3 sequence is 16 residues long. After removal of 8 bases from V and 2 bases from J, the junction contained 14 bases not matched to a gene. This CDR3 is CASFLGLGRLQETQYF. CDR3 coding DNA: TGTGCCAGCTTCCTAGGACTAGGGCGCTTACAAGAGACCCAGTACTTC.

As for this clone: Additional DNA sequences in this sample encode the identical CDR3. V usage is TRBV18 and J usage is TRBJ1-4; D call uncertain. The ends were cut back, 0 bases at V and 0 bases at J, with 5 bases in the middle. This CDR3 comprises 15 residues. The V gene's germline CDR1 is KGHSH and CDR2 LQKENI. The CDR3: CASSPPRATNEKLFF. The CDR3 bases are TGTGCCAGCTCACCACCGAGGGCAACTAATGAAAAACTGTTTTTT.

This chain links TRBV27 with TRBJ1-4; D possibly corresponds to TRBD1 (5 bases). Germline CDR1 and CDR2: MNHEY and SMNVEV (reference sequence). V was shortened by 5 bases and J by 8 bases, with 15 bases between the two germline ends. The CDR3 is 14 amino acids. Written as DNA, the CDR3 is TGTGCCAGCAGTGGGACCTCCGGAGGGGAAAAACTGTTTTTT. It yields the protein CASSGTSGGEKLFF.

The chain has TRBV11-2 and TRBJ2-7, with 8 bases that match TRBD2. The CDR3 runs 15 residues. CDR1 SGHAT and CDR2 FQNNGV come from the germline V gene. The junction had 9 bases not matched to a gene; V was cut back by 5 bases and J by 3 bases. The CDR3 nucleotides read TGTGCCAGCAGCCCGGGACTAGTAACCCGCTACGAGCAGTACTTC. Protein product: CASSPGLVTRYEQYF.

The V gene is TRBV28, the J gene TRBJ1-1; 7 bases map to TRBD1. CDR1 is MDHEN, CDR2 SYDVKM, per germline. The CDR3 covers 13 residues. J gave up 0 bases and V 10 bases, and 5 bases lay outside the gene matches. The CDR3 loop is CATATGMNTEAFF. CDR3 in DNA: TGTGCCACGGCGACAGGGATGAACACTGAAGCTTTCTTT.

This chain connects TRBV5-8 to TRBJ1-6, with D possibly TRBD1 on 6 matching bases. CDR3 length: 17 amino acids. V gave up 4 bases and J gave up 9 bases, with 23 bases separating them. Germline-derived CDR1 and CDR2 are SGHTS and YDEGEE. The CDR3 sequence: CASSPRTARIFSSPLHF. The CDR3 region has the DNA TGTGCCAGCAGCCCGCGGACAGCCCGAATATTTAGTTCACCCCTCCACTTT.

The gene calls are TRBV18 and TRBJ2-7; tentative D call: TRBD2 (5 bases). The CDR3 spans 14 residues. CDR1 and CDR2 (germline): KGHSH, LQKENI. The V end was cut by 3 bases, the J end by 3 bases, with 12 bases between. CDR3 sequence: CASSPGREIYEQYF. The CDR3 DNA is TGTGCCAGCTCACCGGGAAGGGAGATCTACGAGCAGTACTTC.

This rearrangement joins TRBV13 to TRBJ1-1; tentative D call: TRBD1 (6 bases). Between the trimmed V and J ends, which lost 5 bases and 6 bases, there was a span of 16 bases. CDR1 is PRHDT, CDR2 FYEKMQ, per germline (reference sequence). This CDR3 has 14 amino acids. The CDR3 DNA is TGTGCCAGCAGCCTGAAAGGGGGACGGGCTGAAGCTTTCTTT. Translated, it gives CASSLKGGRAEAFF. Full variable domain (missing parts from reference TRBV13 and TRBJ1-1): AAGVIQSPRHLIKEKRETATLKCYPIPRHDTVYWYQQGPGQDPQFLISFYEKMQSDKGSIPDRFSAQQFSDYHSELNMSSLELGDSALYFCASSLKGGRAEAFFGQGTRLTVV.

The rearrangement links TRBV6-5 to TRBJ1-1; D may be TRBD1 (6 bases). This CDR3 comprises 14 residues. CDR1 and CDR2 from the germline V gene are MNHEY and SVGAGI. The ends were cut back, 6 bases at V and 8 bases at J, with 19 bases in the middle. As DNA, the CDR3 is TGTGCCAGCAGCCAACAGGGTATGATATTGGAAGCTTTCTTT. Its translation is CASSQQGMILEAFF.

The chain recombines TRBV7-9 with TRBJ2-5; 14 bases line up with TRBD2. Germline values: CDR1 SEHNR, CDR2 FQNEAQ (reference sequence). The CDR3 has 18 residues. Trimming cost V 3 bases and J 5 bases; bases outside gene matches: 11. The CDR3 DNA is TGTGCCAGCAGCTTGAGCGGACTAGCGGGAGGATCCTGGGAGACCCAGTACTTC. This encodes CASSLSGLAGGSWETQYF.

The chain joins TRBV5-6 to TRBJ1-5; no clear D. From germline, CDR1 is SGHDT and CDR2 YYEEEE. Trimming cost V 3 bases and J 4 bases, with 14 bases left between them. This CDR3 is 15 amino acids long. For the CDR3, the DNA is TGTGCCAGCAGCTCCCCCGGGGTTGATAATCAGCCCCAGCATTTT. Amino acid sequence: CASSSPGVDNQPQHF.

This CDR3 is CAISDGREAAGRKPEQYF. In DNA, the CDR3 is TGTGCCATCAGTGATGGGCGGGAGGCCGCCGGGAGAAAACCCGAGCAGTACTTC. The chain links TRBV10-3 to TRBJ2-7; 8 bases agree with TRBD2. The junction had 19 bases not matched to a gene; V was cut back by 3 bases and J by 6 bases. Germline-derived CDR1 and CDR2 are ENHRY and SYGVKD. The CDR3 is 18 residues long.

The chain uses TRBV28 and TRBJ1-2; D might be TRBD1 (5 bases). V lost 1 base and J 7 bases, leaving 16 bases between the germline ends. CDR1 and CDR2 (germline): MDHEN, SYDVKM. The CDR3 loop spans 15 amino acids. The CDR3 nucleotides read TGTGCCAGCAGTTTATACGGCCAGGGATTCTCTGGCTACACCTTC. Amino acid sequence: CASSLYGQGFSGYTF.

This clone was seen only a few times. The gene calls are TRBV28 and TRBJ2-7, with 7 bases lining up with TRBD1. The V segment lost 8 bases and the J segment 2 bases; nucleotides outside the gene matches: 15. The CDR3 consists of 16 residues. From germline, CDR1 is MDHEN and CDR2 SYDVKM. Here the CDR3 DNA reads TGTGCCAGCCTTCCCGTCCAGGGGGACCTTCCCTACGAGCAGTACTTC. It yields the protein CASLPVQGDLPYEQYF.

The rearrangement links TRBV3-1 (or the pseudogene TRBV3-2) to TRBJ2-1; possibly TRBD2 for D (6 bases). V shed 4 bases and J shed 5 bases, with 21 bases lying between them. CDR3 length: 17 residues. Germline V gene data show CDR1 as LGHDT and CDR2 as YNNKEL (reference sequence). The CDR3 DNA is TGTGCCAGCAGCCGACCGGAGGGGCTCAAGGGGCACAATGAGCAGTTCTTC. Encoded protein: CASSRPEGLKGHNEQFF.

The chain recombines TRBV9 with TRBJ2-2, with 7 bases fitting TRBD2. The CDR3 runs to 15 residues. Germline V CDR1 and CDR2: SGDLS, YYNGEE. V shed 3 bases, J shed 1 base, and the junction held 3 bases outside the gene matches. CDR3 region: CASSAGTMNTGELFF. The CDR3 nucleotides read TGTGCCAGCAGCGCCGGGACTATGAACACCGGGGAGCTGTTTTTT.

This sequence joins TRBV28 and TRBJ1-2, with 7 bases fitting TRBD1. CDR3 size: 15 residues. CDR1 and CDR2 from the germline V gene are MDHEN and SYDVKM. V was clipped by 9 bases and J by 3 bases; unmatched bases: 13. This CDR3 is CASTWGDSYYYGYTF. The CDR3 DNA reads as TGTGCCAGTACTTGGGGGGACAGTTATTACTATGGCTACACCTTC.

The CDR3 nucleotides are TGCGCCAGCAGCTTGGTCGACAGGCAAGAGACCCAGTACTTC. Translating gives CASSLVDRQETQYF. The rearrangement joins TRBV5-1 to TRBJ2-5, with a tentative D call TRBD1 (6 bases). Germline V gives CDR1 SGHRS, CDR2 YFSETQ. V lost 0 bases and J lost 2, with 8 bases in between. The CDR3 loop spans 14 amino acids.

This clone was seen only once. The chain combines TRBV15 with TRBJ1-5, with D perhaps matching TRBD1 (6 bases). In germline, CDR1 is LNHNV, CDR2 YYDKDF (reference sequence). CDR3 length: 15 residues. V gave up 0 bases and J gave up 3 bases, with 9 bases separating them. The CDR3 bases are TGTGCCACCAGCAGAGATTCAGGGGTCAATCAGCCCCAGCATTTT. This encodes CATSRDSGVNQPQHF.

The chain joins TRBV5-1 to TRBJ2-3; possible D gene TRBD2, 6 bases. In germline, CDR1 is SGHRS, CDR2 YFSETQ. This CDR3 has 16 residues. Trimming removed 4 bases from V and 3 bases from J, with 18 bases in between. CDR3 bases: TGCGCCAGCAGCGGGGACTCCGGGGGATTTACAGATACGCAGTATTTT. This translates into CASSGDSGGFTDTQYF.

The chain recombines TRBV7-2 with TRBJ1-2, with 8 positions matching TRBD1. Losses at the gene ends were 4 bases for V and 4 bases for J; bases not matched to a gene: 5. The CDR3 sequence is 14 residues long. The germline V gene has CDR1 SGHTA and CDR2 FQGNSA. CDR3 coding DNA: TGTGCCAGCAGCTCGCAGGGGGCGAGCTATGGCTACACCTTC. This sequence encodes CASSSQGASYGYTF.

The V call is TRBV30, the J call TRBJ1-4; no firm D call. There are 14 residues in the CDR3. V was clipped by 2 bases and J by 10 bases, with 17 bases between them. Germline V gene data show CDR1 as GTSNPN and CDR2 as SVGIG (reference sequence). In DNA, the CDR3 is TGTGCCTGGAGTCCCCCTGTGGGAGAAGGAAAACTGTTTTTT. This translates into CAWSPPVGEGKLFF.